What follows describes a single T cell receptor beta chain. The data were obtained in a study of radiotherapy plus CTLA-4 blockade in lung cancer. Germline V gene data show CDR1 as SGHRS and CDR2 as YFSETQ. The trim removed 4 bases at V and 2 bases at J, leaving 2 bases unmatched. This CDR3 spans 13 amino acids. The table came from immunoSEQ multiplex PCR; TCRdb's copy has only in-frame clones and leaves some out. The data show 30,000 to 45,000 clones, 72% seen once. This chain links TRBV5-1 with TRBJ2-5; TRBD2 aligns across 7 bases. The starting material was peripheral blood, obtained from a patient treated with radiotherapy plus ipilimumab. This TCR was recovered from a human donor with non-small cell lung cancer who had stable disease on radiotherapy plus ipilimumab. CDR3 amino acids: CASSPGLQETQYF. The CDR3 bases are TGCGCCAGCAGCCCGGGACTACAAGAGACCCAGTACTTC.